What follows are 12 T cell receptor beta chains derived from one specimen sequenced in a study of tumor-infiltrating lymphocytes in localized non-small cell lung cancer. Using immunoSEQ multiplex PCR, the repertoire was profiled, and TCRdb retains in-frame clones only, with some absent. The table lists roughly 24,000 clones, roughly three fifths of them singletons. Sequencing was done on a sample of lung tumor tissue. These receptors were collected from a human donor with non-small cell lung cancer.

This clone appeared a single time. The V and J genes are TRBV6-1 and TRBJ1-2, with D perhaps matching TRBD1 (5 bases). This CDR3 contains 14 residues. V was clipped by 3 bases and J by 3 bases, with 11 bases between them. Per the germline V gene, CDR1 is MNHNS and CDR2 is SASEGT. The CDR3 loop is CASSDPGVDYGYTF. In nucleotides, the CDR3 is TGTGCCAGCAGTGATCCGGGGGTTGACTATGGCTACACCTTC.

This clone was counted a single time. V is TRBV4-2 and J is TRBJ2-7; 9 positions match TRBD1. The V and J ends lost 5 bases and 5 bases, in that order; junction bases with no gene match: 7. The CDR3 has 14 amino acids. Germline loops: CDR1 LGHNA, CDR2 YNFKEQ. DNA of the CDR3: TGTGCCAGCAGCGCCGGGACAGGGTCCCACGAGCAGTACTTC. It translates to CASSAGTGSHEQYF.

This clone was seen a few times. In nucleotides, the CDR3 is TGTGCCAGCAGTGAGAAGGGCGCGAACACCGGGGAGCTGTTTTTT. Translation gives CASSEKGANTGELFF. The chain joins TRBV2 to TRBJ2-2, with unresolved D. V lost 3 bases to trimming and J lost 0 bases, with 8 bases between them. Germline CDR1 is SNHLY and CDR2 is FYNNEI. This CDR3 has 15 residues.

The rearrangement joins TRBV27 to TRBJ1-3, with D possibly being TRBD1 (5 bases). This CDR3 has 16 residues. V dropped 5 bases and J dropped 3 bases, with 17 bases sitting between them. The germline V gene encodes CDR1 MNHEY and CDR2 SMNVEV (reference sequence). CDR3 DNA: TGTGCCAGCAGTCCCTTAAGCAGGGTGTTTGGAAACACCATATATTTT. Encoded protein: CASSPLSRVFGNTIYF.

This chain uses TRBV20-1 with TRBJ2-7, with unresolved D. The ends were cut back, 3 bases at V and 1 base at J, with 4 bases in the middle. Germline CDR1 is DFQATT and CDR2 is SNEGSKA (reference sequence). CDR3 length: 11 amino acids. As DNA, the CDR3 is TGCAGTGCTAGCGGTTCCTACGAGCAGTACTTC. It is translated as CSASGSYEQYF.

V gene TRBV19 combines with J gene TRBJ2-6; D unresolved. Germline assignment: CDR1 LNHDA and CDR2 SQIVND (reference sequence). Trimming removed 7 bases from V and 0 bases from J, with 16 bases in between. The CDR3 contains 17 residues. CDR3: CASTSRAAISGANVLTF. The CDR3 region has the DNA TGTGCCAGTACCTCAAGGGCGGCTATCTCTGGGGCCAACGTCCTGACTTTC.

This clone was observed a few times. This chain joins TRBV6-5 and TRBJ1-1, with a tentative D call TRBD1 (5 bases). The CDR3 runs 16 residues. V lost 4 bases and J 1 base, leaving 16 bases between the germline ends. Germline CDR1 MNHEY, CDR2 SVGAGI. The CDR3 sequence: CASSSDPGRENTEAFF. The CDR3 DNA sequence: TGTGCCAGCAGTTCCGACCCGGGACGGGAGAACACTGAAGCTTTCTTT.

CDR3 nucleotides: TGCAGCGTTGAAGGGATTAGGGATGGCTACACCTTC. This gives the protein CSVEGIRDGYTF. The J gene is TRBJ1-2, the V gene TRBV29-1, with unresolved D. Germline V gene sequence: CDR1 SQVTM, CDR2 ANQGSEA. Trimming stripped 1 base from V and 6 bases from J, with 9 bases between. The CDR3 is made up of 12 amino acids. The full variable domain, its missing parts supplied by reference TRBV29-1 and TRBJ1-2, is SAVISQKPSRDICQRGTSLTIQCQVDSQVTMMFWYRQQPGQSLTLIATANQGSEATYESGFVIDKFPISRPNLTFSTLTVSNMSPEDSSIYLCSVEGIRDGYTFGSGTRLTVV.

V gene TRBV4-2 combines with J gene TRBJ2-1, with 11 bases fitting TRBD2. Losses at the gene ends were 2 bases for V and 8 bases for J; bases not matched to a gene: 5. This CDR3 region has 15 residues. The germline V gene encodes CDR1 LGHNA and CDR2 YNFKEQ. The CDR3 DNA follows: TGTGCCAGCAGCCAATCTAGCGGGAGGAATGATGAGCAGTTCTTC. Its translation is CASSQSSGRNDEQFF.

This clone has a handful of counts. V and J are TRBV18 and TRBJ2-2; D is possibly TRBD1 (5 bases). The CDR3 is 13 residues long. V lost 3 bases and J 5 bases, leaving 7 bases between the germline ends. CDR1 is KGHSH and CDR2 is LQKENI in the germline V gene. Here the CDR3 reads CASSPQGTGELFF. CDR3 sequence (DNA): TGTGCCAGCTCACCGCAGGGAACCGGGGAGCTGTTTTTT.

This sequence joins TRBV30 and TRBJ2-7, with D perhaps matching TRBD2 (5 bases). The CDR3 extends over 17 amino acids. Trimming shortened V by 1 base and J by 5 bases, and 24 bases separated the two germline ends. From germline, CDR1 is GTSNPN and CDR2 SVGIG (reference sequence). CDR3 loop: CAWSAGWDGRKKDEQYF. As DNA, the CDR3 is TGTGCCTGGAGTGCGGGCTGGGATGGGAGAAAAAAGGACGAGCAGTACTTC.

The rearrangement joins TRBV5-1 to TRBJ2-1, with 7 positions matching TRBD1. The CDR3 sequence is 17 residues long. The V gene's germline CDR1 is SGHRS and CDR2 YFSETQ. Trimming removed 2 bases from V and 2 bases from J; junction bases left unmatched: 10. For the CDR3, the DNA is TGCGCCAGCAGCTTAAGGGACAGCCATTTACCCTACAATGAGCAGTTCTTC. Translation gives CASSLRDSHLPYNEQFF.